These T cell receptor beta chains were read from a single sample in a study of blood T cell repertoires in COVID-19. Using immunoSEQ multiplex PCR, the repertoire was profiled, and TCRdb retains in-frame clones only, with some absent. The data show roughly 100,000 clones, under 80% seen once. Sequenced: peripheral blood. These receptors all stem from a woman in her 70s with acute or convalescent COVID-19. Both conserved end residues are part of each CDR3. Each record gives: V gene, clone size, D gene, J gene, CDR3 DNA, CDR3 protein. A D gene is named only where the DNA matches it firmly. Some rows mark clone size as missing; the rest say once, few, many or name a class of expanded clone.

>TRBV12-5|-|TRBD1|TRBJ1-2
TGTGCTAGTGGTTTGGAACAGGGGGTTAACTATGGCTACACCTTC
CASGLEQGVNYGYTF
>TRBV6-5|few|TRBD1|TRBJ1-1
TGTGCCAGTCAGGGGGACAGGCGCAACACTGAAGCTTTCTTT
CASQGDRRNTEAFF
>TRBV5-1|-|-|TRBJ2-1
TGCGCCAGCAGAACAGCCCCGGTCGGCGATGAGCAGTTCTTC
CASRTAPVGDEQFF
>TRBV9|-|TRBD1|TRBJ1-2
TGTGCCAGCAGCGGACAGGGTCGGGGCTACACCTTC
CASSGQGRGYTF
>TRBV29-1|-|-|TRBJ2-2
TGCAGCGTTGTCGCGGATTTGAACACCGGGGAGCTGTTTTTT
CSVVADLNTGELFF
>TRBV7-2|-|-|TRBJ2-7
TGTGCCAGCAGCTTTGGGCTTAAGACCTACGAGCAGTACTTC
CASSFGLKTYEQYF
>TRBV4-1|many|-|TRBJ2-7
TGCGCCAGCAGCCAAGCGCTCCCGGGGTGGGGGGCCTACGAGCAGTACTTC
CASSQALPGWGAYEQYF
>TRBV7-2|-|-|TRBJ2-2
TGTGCCAGCAGCTTAGAGGGACTGCGAAACACCGGGGAGCTGTTTTTT
CASSLEGLRNTGELFF
>TRBV20-1|-|-|TRBJ1-5
TGCAGTGCTAGTCAGGGCAGGAATCAGCCCCAGCATTTT
CSASQGRNQPQHF
>TRBV6-5|-|-|TRBJ2-7
TGTGCCAGCAGCGCAACAGGGAGAGGTGGCTACGAGCAGTACTTC
CASSATGRGGYEQYF
>TRBV5-4|few|TRBD2|TRBJ2-1
TGTGCCAGCAGCGGGACTAGCGGGGGTTACAATGAGCAGTTCTTC
CASSGTSGGYNEQFF
>TRBV6-5|-|TRBD1|TRBJ1-6
TGTGCCAGCAGCCAGGGACAGGAGAACTCACCCCTCCACTTT
CASSQGQENSPLHF
>TRBV20-1|-|-|TRBJ1-2
TGCAGTGCTAGTCCCGGGGTGGAAGGCTACACCTTC
CSASPGVEGYTF
>TRBV7-2|-|TRBD1|TRBJ1-1
TGTGCCAGCAGCTCAGGGACAGGTGGACACAGGAACACTGAAGCTTTCTTT
CASSSGTGGHRNTEAFF
>TRBV29-1|-|-|TRBJ1-2
TGCAGCGTTGAGGCAACCGCTAACTATGGCTACACCTTC
CSVEATANYGYTF
>TRBV5-1|few|-|TRBJ1-4
TGCGCCAGCAGCTTGGGAGGAACTAATGAAAAACTGTTTTTT
CASSLGGTNEKLFF
>TRBV6-5|-|TRBD1|TRBJ1-2
TGTGCCAGCAGTTTCGAGCCGGGACAGACGTATGGCTACACCTTC
CASSFEPGQTYGYTF
>TRBV10-3|once|-|TRBJ2-7
TGTGCCATCAGTCAGGGGCAGGGCTACGAGCAGTACTTC
CAISQGQGYEQYF